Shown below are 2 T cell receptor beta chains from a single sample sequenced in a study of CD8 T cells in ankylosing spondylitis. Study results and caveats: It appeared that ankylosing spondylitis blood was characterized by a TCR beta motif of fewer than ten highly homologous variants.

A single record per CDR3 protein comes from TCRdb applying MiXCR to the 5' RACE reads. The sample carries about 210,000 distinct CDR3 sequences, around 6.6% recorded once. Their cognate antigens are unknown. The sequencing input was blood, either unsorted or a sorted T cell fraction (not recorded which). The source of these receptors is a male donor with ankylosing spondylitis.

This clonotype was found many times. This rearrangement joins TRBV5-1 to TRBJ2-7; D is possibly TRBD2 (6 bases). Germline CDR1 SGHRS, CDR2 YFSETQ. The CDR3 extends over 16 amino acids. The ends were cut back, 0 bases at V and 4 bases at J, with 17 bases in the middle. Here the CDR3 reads CASSLEIKAGRYEQYF. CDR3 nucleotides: TGCGCCAGCAGCTTGGAAATTAAGGCAGGGAGGTACGAGCAGTACTTC. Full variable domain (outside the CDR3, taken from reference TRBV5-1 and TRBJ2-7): KAGVTQTPRYLIKTRGQQVTLSCSPISGHRSVSWYQQTPGQGLQFLFEYFSETQRNKGNFPGRFSGRQFSNSRSEMNVSTLELGDSALYLCASSLEIKAGRYEQYFGPGTRLTVT.

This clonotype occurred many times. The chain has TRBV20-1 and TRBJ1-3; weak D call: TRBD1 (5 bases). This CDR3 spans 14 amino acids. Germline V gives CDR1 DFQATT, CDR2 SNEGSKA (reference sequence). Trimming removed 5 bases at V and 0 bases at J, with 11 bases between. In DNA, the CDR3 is TGCAGTGCTGTGGGACTAGCCTCTGGAAACACCATATATTTT. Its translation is CSAVGLASGNTIYF.